The present entry profiles one T cell receptor beta chain with its context. The antigen is unknown. The CDR3 contains 15 residues. Produced via immunoSEQ multiplex PCR; TCRdb's table is partial and in-frame only. The table shows roughly 130,000 clones, with over 75% occurring only once. The data derive from a study of a mutant IDH1 vaccine in newly diagnosed glioma. Across the whole study: The study gave patients eight vaccinations in weeks 1, 3, 5, 7, 11, 15, 19, 23. Treated patients showed a male proportion of around 62%, a female proportion of roughly 38%, and a mean age of about 44 years. Patients previously underwent radiotherapy, temozolomide, or both, and most underwent both. The initiation of vaccination occurred 4-6 weeks after radiotherapy alone, or with temozolomide cycles.

Time point described: week 11, during vaccination. A single vaccine dose contained 300 ug of mutant IDH1 20-mer peptide, and topical imiquimod was used with it. This receptor was obtained from a man aged 35-49 years with glioma. Sequencing was performed on PBMCs, taken from a glioma patient whose treatment included an IDH1 peptide vaccine. This chain links TRBV21-1 with TRBJ1-5. TRBV21-1 is a known pseudogene. DNA of the CDR3: TGTGCCAGCAGACAAAGGGCAGTGAAGCGTCAGCCCCAGCATTTT. Encoded protein: CASRQRAVKRQPQHF.